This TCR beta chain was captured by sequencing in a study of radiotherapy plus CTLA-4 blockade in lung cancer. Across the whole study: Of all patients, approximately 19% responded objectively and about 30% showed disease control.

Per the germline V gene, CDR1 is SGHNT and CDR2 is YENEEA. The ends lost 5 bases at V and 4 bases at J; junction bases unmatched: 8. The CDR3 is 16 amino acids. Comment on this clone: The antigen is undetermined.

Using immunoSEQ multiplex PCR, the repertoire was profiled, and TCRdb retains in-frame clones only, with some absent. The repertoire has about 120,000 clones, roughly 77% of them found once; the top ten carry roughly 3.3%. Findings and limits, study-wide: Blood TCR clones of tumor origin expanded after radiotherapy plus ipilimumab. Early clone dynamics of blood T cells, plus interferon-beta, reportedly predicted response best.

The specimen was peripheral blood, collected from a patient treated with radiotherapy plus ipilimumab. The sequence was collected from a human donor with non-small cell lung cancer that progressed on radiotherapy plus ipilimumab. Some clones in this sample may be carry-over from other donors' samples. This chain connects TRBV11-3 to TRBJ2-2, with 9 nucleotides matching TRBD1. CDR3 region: CASSMDRGHGTGELFF. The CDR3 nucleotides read TGTGCCAGCAGCATGGACAGGGGACATGGCACCGGGGAGCTGTTTTTT.